This passage covers 9 T cell receptor beta chains from one sample sequenced in a study of blood T cell repertoires in COVID-19. TCRdb's copy holds only in-frame clones and misses some; the assay was immunoSEQ multiplex PCR. The sample consists of 190,000 or so clones, around 80% of them appearing once. The specimen was peripheral blood. Source of these receptors: a man in his fifties with active or convalescent COVID-19.

The rearrangement joins TRBV6-6 to TRBJ1-5; a weak D match, TRBD1 (6 bases). V was clipped by 7 bases and J by 5 bases, with 15 bases between them. The CDR3 loop spans 14 amino acids. The germline V gene has CDR1 MNHNY and CDR2 SVGAGI (reference sequence). CDR3 in DNA: TGTGCCAGCACCTCACAGGGTTCGGATCAGCCCCAGCATTTT. Translated, it gives CASTSQGSDQPQHF.

In this sample, this clone turned up once. At one boundary the junction diverges from the germline segment, which might be a read error. The J gene is TRBJ2-5, the V gene TRBV4-1; D not resolved. Germline CDR1 reads MGHRA; CDR2 reads YSYEKL. This CDR3 has 14 residues. Written as DNA, the CDR3 is TGCGCCAGCAGTCAAGCTGCTATTCAAGAGACCCAGTACTTC. Protein product: CASSQAAIQETQYF.

Written as DNA, the CDR3 is TGCAGCGCTAACCGGGACAGGGGAGGGAAGCAGTACTTC. Protein product: CSANRDRGGKQYF. The chain links TRBV29-1 to TRBJ2-7; 10 bases are a match to TRBD1. V lost 7 bases, J lost 8 bases, and 11 bases stayed unmatched. The length of the CDR3 is 13 residues. From germline, CDR1 is SQVTM and CDR2 ANQGSEA.

The rearrangement links TRBV2 to TRBJ2-3; TRBD1 matches at 8 bases. Trimming at V came to 9 bases and at J to 5 bases, leaving 16 bases not matched to a gene. This CDR3 contains 16 residues. The V gene's germline CDR1 is SNHLY and CDR2 FYNNEI. CDR3 loop: CASRTGRRLVGDTQYF. As DNA, the CDR3 is TGTGCCAGTCGGACAGGGCGCCGTCTCGTTGGAGATACGCAGTATTTT.

This clone was counted once. The chain combines TRBV9 with TRBJ2-3, with D hard to call. Germline V CDR1 and CDR2: SGDLS, YYNGEE. The length of the CDR3 is 14 residues. Trimming cost V 6 bases and J 5 bases, with 16 bases left between them. As DNA, the CDR3 is TGTGCCAGCACCCCTGACTCGACCCTAGATACGCAGTATTTT. Its translation is CASTPDSTLDTQYF.

The rearrangement uses TRBV4-1 and TRBJ2-7; 7 bases are shared with TRBD1. CDR1 is MGHRA and CDR2 is YSYEKL in the germline V gene. CDR3 length: 15 amino acids. Unmatched junction bases numbered 6, after V lost 2 bases and J lost 2 bases. The CDR3 spells CASSQPGQTTYEQYF. The CDR3 region has the DNA TGCGCCAGCAGCCAACCGGGACAGACAACCTACGAGCAGTACTTC.

The sample holds many counts of this clone. This chain links TRBV29-1 with TRBJ2-2, with D unresolved. The CDR3 runs 14 residues. Germline loops: CDR1 SQVTM, CDR2 ANQGSEA. Trimming took off 6 bases at V and 1 base at J, with 12 bases between the two ends. The CDR3 DNA follows: TGCAGCGTATCAGACATTTTGAACACCGGGGAGCTGTTTTTT. This sequence encodes CSVSDILNTGELFF.

The chain carries TRBV6-6 and TRBJ2-7, with 13 positions matching TRBD2. V was pared by 4 bases and J by 4 bases, with 7 bases of the junction left unmatched. Germline CDR1 and CDR2: MNHNY and SVGAGI (reference sequence). The CDR3 is made up of 16 amino acids. The CDR3 DNA reads TGTGCCAGCAGTTTCCCACGGACTAGCGGGAGTTACGAGCAGTACTTC. This codes for CASSFPRTSGSYEQYF.

The V gene is TRBV7-8, the J gene TRBJ1-5; no clear D gene. The ends were cut back, 5 bases at V and 0 bases at J, with 11 bases in the middle. The CDR3 is made up of 15 amino acids. Germline V gene lookup returns CDR1 SGHVS and CDR2 FQNEAQ. The CDR3 sequence is CASSLDTDSNQPQHF. The CDR3 bases are TGTGCCAGCAGCCTTGACACGGATAGCAATCAGCCCCAGCATTTT.